These T cell receptor beta chains were read from a single sample in a study of neoadjuvant anti-PD-1 for oral cavity cancer. Assay used: immunoSEQ multiplex PCR; TCRdb lists only in-frame clones, some missing. The data hold roughly 16,000 clones, with roughly 66% observed a single time. The sequencing used PBMCs, collected before nivolumab (anti-PD-1) treatment. Receptors were obtained from a person aged 40-85 years with oral cavity squamous cell carcinoma. CDR3s include the opening cysteine and the closing phenylalanine or tryptophan. Each record gives: CDR3 length, D gene, V gene, clone size, J gene, CDR3 DNA, CDR3 protein. D genes are given only for firm matches. Clone size is given for some rows only: seen once, a few or many times, or a class if the clone is expanded.

len: 15
d_gene: TRBD2
v_gene: TRBV6-6
abundance: NA
j_gene: TRBJ2-3
CDR3nt: TGTGCCAGCAGTTGGGCTAGCGGGAGCACAGATACGCAGTATTTT
CDR3aa: CASSWASGSTDTQYF

len: 13
d_gene: NA
v_gene: TRBV7-3
abundance: NA
j_gene: TRBJ2-5
CDR3nt: TGTGCCAGCAGCGCCAGCGGCTTAGAGACCCAGTACTTC
CDR3aa: CASSASGLETQYF

len: 14
d_gene: NA
v_gene: TRBV2
abundance: NA
j_gene: TRBJ1-3
CDR3nt: TGTGCCAGCAGTGAAGGCAGCTCTGGAAACACCATATATTTT
CDR3aa: CASSEGSSGNTIYF

len: 15
d_gene: TRBD1
v_gene: TRBV7-8
abundance: NA
j_gene: TRBJ2-2
CDR3nt: TGTGCCAGCACCTCCACAGGGGGCAACACCGGGGAGCTGTTTTTT
CDR3aa: CASTSTGGNTGELFF

len: 14
d_gene: NA
v_gene: TRBV2
abundance: NA
j_gene: TRBJ2-2
CDR3nt: TGTGCCAGCGGGACGGTCAGGGTCACCGGGGAGCTGTTTTTT
CDR3aa: CASGTVRVTGELFF

len: 17
d_gene: TRBD2
v_gene: TRBV13
abundance: once
j_gene: TRBJ2-5
CDR3nt: TGTGCCAGCAGCTTGGGAGGTAGCGGGAGGGCCAAGAAGACCCAGTACTTC
CDR3aa: CASSLGGSGRAKKTQYF

len: 14
d_gene: TRBD1
v_gene: TRBV2
abundance: few
j_gene: TRBJ1-1
CDR3nt: TGTGCCAGCACCCAGGACAGGGTGAACACTGAAGCTTTCTTT
CDR3aa: CASTQDRVNTEAFF

len: 16
d_gene: TRBD1
v_gene: TRBV13
abundance: NA
j_gene: TRBJ2-3
CDR3nt: TGTGCCAGCAGCTTAGTTGGGGACAGGGGAACAGATACGCAGTATTTT
CDR3aa: CASSLVGDRGTDTQYF

len: 13
d_gene: TRBD1
v_gene: TRBV6-5
abundance: NA
j_gene: TRBJ2-7
CDR3nt: TGTGCCAGCGGCCGGGACAGGGGCTACGAGCAGTACTTC
CDR3aa: CASGRDRGYEQYF

len: 14
d_gene: NA
v_gene: TRBV5-1
abundance: NA
j_gene: TRBJ2-7
CDR3nt: TGCGCCAGCAGCCCCGAATTCAGGCCAGGGGAGCAGTACTTC
CDR3aa: CASSPEFRPGEQYF

len: 12
d_gene: NA
v_gene: TRBV5-1
abundance: NA
j_gene: TRBJ1-2
CDR3nt: TGCGCCAGCTCCCCGGGCAACTATGGCTACACCTTC
CDR3aa: CASSPGNYGYTF

len: 17
d_gene: NA
v_gene: TRBV7-3
abundance: medium-sized
j_gene: TRBJ2-6
CDR3nt: TGTGCCAGCAGCTTAAACCTGTGGGACTCTGGGGCCAACGTCCTGACTTTC
CDR3aa: CASSLNLWDSGANVLTF

len: 15
d_gene: TRBD2
v_gene: TRBV25-1
abundance: NA
j_gene: TRBJ2-2
CDR3nt: TGTGCCAGCAGGCCGGGACTAGCGGGAGCCGGGGAGCTGTTTTTT
CDR3aa: CASRPGLAGAGELFF

len: 14
d_gene: NA
v_gene: TRBV6-5
abundance: NA
j_gene: TRBJ1-1
CDR3nt: TGTGCCAGCAAAACGGGGCAGGGCGGCACTGAAGCTTTCTTT
CDR3aa: CASKTGQGGTEAFF

len: 13
d_gene: NA
v_gene: TRBV27
abundance: NA
j_gene: TRBJ1-4
CDR3nt: TGTGCCAGCCGATTCTCCACTAATGAAAAACTGTTTTTT
CDR3aa: CASRFSTNEKLFF

len: 15
d_gene: TRBD1
v_gene: TRBV9
abundance: NA
j_gene: TRBJ2-2
CDR3nt: TGTGCCAGCAATACGGGACAGTCGAACACCGGGGAGCTGTTTTTT
CDR3aa: CASNTGQSNTGELFF